The clone carrying this TCR beta chain was counted between two and nine times. The antigen remains unidentified. The ends were cut back, 6 bases at V and 4 bases at J, with 19 bases in the middle. CDR1 SQVTM and CDR2 ANQGSEA come from the germline V gene. This CDR3 has 14 amino acids. Sorted populations all exceeded 95% purity. Sequenced material consisted of expressed TCRB transcripts (all of the isolated RNA was reverse transcribed). Produced via immunoSEQ multiplex PCR; TCRdb's table is partial and in-frame only. The sample contains a few hundred thousand clones, more than 15% of which appear only once. These data belong to a study of beta chain features in type 1 diabetes. Study observations and caveats: The study found moderately but significantly shorter TCRB CDR3s in all four CD4+ subsets of Type 1 diabetes patients.

This clonotype was sampled from a man aged 25-40 years with type 1 diabetes. The rearrangement uses TRBV29-1 and TRBJ2-7; tentatively, D is TRBD2 (5 bases). Sequenced material: naive CD4+ T cells from blood. The DNA of the CDR3 is TGCAGCGTGGCGGAGCGGCTCGGCGGGTACGAGCAGTACTTC. It specifies CSVAERLGGYEQYF.